This T cell receptor (beta chain) appears in the sequencing data of a study of CD8 T cells in ankylosing spondylitis. Study results and limitations: As reported, disease-linked clones showed significant enrichment in matched ankylosing spondylitis synovial fluid. A subset of motif variants has previously been described in the synovial fluid and blood of reactive arthritis. A TCR beta motif of several highly homologous variants seemed to mark ankylosing spondylitis blood. Clones linked with disease were CD8+ and fairly uncommon in the peripheral blood.

This clonotype showed up just a few times. The target antigen is unknown. Using quantitative 5'-RACE with molecular barcodes, the authors made TCR beta libraries. TCRdb used MiXCR to reprocess the 5' RACE reads, holding one entry per CDR3 protein. This sample has under 850,000 distinct CDR3 sequences, with roughly 20% found just once. The CDR3 spans 15 residues. Germline values: CDR1 DFQATT, CDR2 SNEGSKA (reference sequence). V was pared by 5 bases and J by 6 bases, with 15 bases of the junction left unmatched. This chain links TRBV20-1 with TRBJ2-5, with TRBD2 identical over 7 bases. The specimen sequenced was blood, either unsorted or a sorted T cell fraction (not recorded which). This clonotype originated in a male donor with ankylosing spondylitis. The CDR3 DNA sequence: TGCAGTGCTCTTCCTAGCGGATCCGGCCAGAAGACCCAGTACTTC. Amino acids: CSALPSGSGQKTQYF.